This entry concerns a single TCR beta chain. The sample originates from a study of CD8 T cells in Susac syndrome. Random hexamers were used to reverse transcribe about 0.45 to 1 ug of RNA. TCRdb used MiXCR to reprocess the immunoSEQ multiplex PCR reads, holding one entry per CDR3 protein. Altogether about 150,000 distinct CDR3 sequences are present, approximately 94% being singletons, with the ten largest covering 0.065% to 0.095%. The sequenced sample was CD4+ T cells from PBMCs. This clonotype was sampled from a human donor with Susac syndrome.

CDR3 in amino acids: CSESMGRYGYTF. In DNA, the CDR3 is TGCAGTGAATCCATGGGGCGGTATGGCTACACCTTC. The chain uses TRBV20-1 and TRBJ1-2; D might be TRBD1 (5 bases). This CDR3 region has 12 residues. Germline V gene data show CDR1 as DFQATT and CDR2 as SNEGSKA (reference sequence). V lost 7 bases to trimming and J lost 5 bases, with 14 bases between them.